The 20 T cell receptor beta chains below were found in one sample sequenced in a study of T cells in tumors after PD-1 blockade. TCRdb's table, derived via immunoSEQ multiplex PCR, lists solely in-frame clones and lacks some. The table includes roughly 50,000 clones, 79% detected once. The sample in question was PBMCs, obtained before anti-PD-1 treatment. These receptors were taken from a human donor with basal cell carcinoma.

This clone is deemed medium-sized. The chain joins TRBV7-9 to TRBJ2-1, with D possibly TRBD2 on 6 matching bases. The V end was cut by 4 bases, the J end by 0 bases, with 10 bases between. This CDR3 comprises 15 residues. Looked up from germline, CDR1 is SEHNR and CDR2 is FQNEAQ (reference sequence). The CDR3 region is CASSSAGSSYNEQFF. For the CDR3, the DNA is TGTGCCAGCAGCTCCGCCGGGAGCTCCTACAATGAGCAGTTCTTC.

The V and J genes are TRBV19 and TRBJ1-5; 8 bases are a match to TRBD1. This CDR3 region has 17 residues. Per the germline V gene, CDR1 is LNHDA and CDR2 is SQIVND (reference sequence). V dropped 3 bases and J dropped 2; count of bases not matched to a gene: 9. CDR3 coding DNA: TGTGCCAGTAGTATGTCCAGGGGGCTTTTTGGCAATCAGCCCCAGCATTTT. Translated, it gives CASSMSRGLFGNQPQHF.

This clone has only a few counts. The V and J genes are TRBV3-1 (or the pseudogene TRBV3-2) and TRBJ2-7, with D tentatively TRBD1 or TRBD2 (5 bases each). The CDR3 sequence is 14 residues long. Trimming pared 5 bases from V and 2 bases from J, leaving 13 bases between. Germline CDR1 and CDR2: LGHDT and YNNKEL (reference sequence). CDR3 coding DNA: TGTGCCAGCAGCGCCTGGGGCGGGCCCTACGAGCAGTACTTC. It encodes CASSAWGGPYEQYF.

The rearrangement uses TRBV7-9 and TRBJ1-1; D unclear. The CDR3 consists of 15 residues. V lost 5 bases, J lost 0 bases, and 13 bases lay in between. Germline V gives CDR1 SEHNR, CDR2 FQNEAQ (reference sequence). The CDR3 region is CASSRAPTLNTEAFF. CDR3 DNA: TGTGCCAGCAGCCGAGCCCCAACACTGAACACTGAAGCTTTCTTT.

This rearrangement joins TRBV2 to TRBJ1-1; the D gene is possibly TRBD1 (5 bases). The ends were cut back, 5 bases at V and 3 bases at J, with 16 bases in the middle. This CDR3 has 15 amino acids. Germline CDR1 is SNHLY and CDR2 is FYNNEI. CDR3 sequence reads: CASSRQGVVDTEAFF. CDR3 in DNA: TGTGCCAGCAGTAGACAAGGGGTGGTGGACACTGAAGCTTTCTTT.

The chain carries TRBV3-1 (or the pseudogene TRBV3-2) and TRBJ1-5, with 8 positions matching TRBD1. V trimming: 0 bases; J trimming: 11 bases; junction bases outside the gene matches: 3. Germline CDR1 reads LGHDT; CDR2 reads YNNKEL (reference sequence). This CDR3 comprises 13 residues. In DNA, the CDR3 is TGTGCCAGCAGCCAAGATCGGACAGGGACCCAGCATTTT. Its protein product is CASSQDRTGTQHF.

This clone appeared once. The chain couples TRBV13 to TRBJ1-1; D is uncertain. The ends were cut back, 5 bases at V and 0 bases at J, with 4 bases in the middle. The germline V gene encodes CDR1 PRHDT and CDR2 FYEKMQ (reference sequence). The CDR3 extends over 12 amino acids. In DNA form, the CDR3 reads TGTGCCAGCAGCCTACTGAACACTGAAGCTTTCTTT. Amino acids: CASSLLNTEAFF.

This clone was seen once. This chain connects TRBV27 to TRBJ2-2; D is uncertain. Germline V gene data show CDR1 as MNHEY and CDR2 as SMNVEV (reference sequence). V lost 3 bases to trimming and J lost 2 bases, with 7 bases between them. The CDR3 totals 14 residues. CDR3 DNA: TGTGCCAGCAGTTTGTACGATAACACCGGGGAGCTGTTTTTT. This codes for CASSLYDNTGELFF.

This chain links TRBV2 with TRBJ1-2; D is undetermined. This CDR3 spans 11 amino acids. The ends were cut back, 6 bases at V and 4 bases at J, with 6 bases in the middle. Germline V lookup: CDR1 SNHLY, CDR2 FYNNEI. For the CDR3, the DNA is TGTGCCAGCAGGTGGGGCTATGGCTACACCTTC. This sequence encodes CASRWGYGYTF.

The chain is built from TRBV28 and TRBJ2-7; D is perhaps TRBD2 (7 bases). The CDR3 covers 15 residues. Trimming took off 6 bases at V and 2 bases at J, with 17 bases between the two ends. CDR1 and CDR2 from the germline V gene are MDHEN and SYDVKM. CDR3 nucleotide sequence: TGTGCCAGCAGCGGTGGGGGGGGGCGCCCCTACGAGCAGTACTTC. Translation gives CASSGGGGRPYEQYF.

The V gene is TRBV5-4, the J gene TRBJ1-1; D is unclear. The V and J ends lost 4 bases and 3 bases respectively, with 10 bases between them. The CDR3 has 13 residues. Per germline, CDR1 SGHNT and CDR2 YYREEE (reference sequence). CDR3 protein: CASSRVSDTEAFF. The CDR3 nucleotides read TGTGCCAGCAGCAGGGTAAGCGACACTGAAGCTTTCTTT.

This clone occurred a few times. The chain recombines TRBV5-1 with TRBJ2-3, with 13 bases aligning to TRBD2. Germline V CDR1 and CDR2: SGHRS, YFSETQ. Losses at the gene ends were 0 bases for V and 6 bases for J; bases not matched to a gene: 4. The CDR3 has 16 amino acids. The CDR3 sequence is CASSLGLAGGVDTQYF. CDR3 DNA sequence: TGCGCCAGCAGCTTGGGACTAGCGGGAGGAGTGGATACGCAGTATTTT.

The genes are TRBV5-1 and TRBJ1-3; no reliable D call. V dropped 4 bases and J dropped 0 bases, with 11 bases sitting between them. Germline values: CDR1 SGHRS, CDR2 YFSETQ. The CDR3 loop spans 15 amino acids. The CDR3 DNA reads TGCGCCAGCAGCGATGACGGAGGCTCTGGAAACACCATATATTTT. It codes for CASSDDGGSGNTIYF.

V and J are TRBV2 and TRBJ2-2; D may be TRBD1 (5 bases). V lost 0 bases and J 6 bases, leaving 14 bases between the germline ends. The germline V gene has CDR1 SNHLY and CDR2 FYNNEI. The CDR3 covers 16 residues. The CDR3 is CASSEASAEGAGELFF. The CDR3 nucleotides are TGTGCCAGCAGTGAAGCGTCGGCAGAAGGGGCCGGGGAGCTGTTTTTT.

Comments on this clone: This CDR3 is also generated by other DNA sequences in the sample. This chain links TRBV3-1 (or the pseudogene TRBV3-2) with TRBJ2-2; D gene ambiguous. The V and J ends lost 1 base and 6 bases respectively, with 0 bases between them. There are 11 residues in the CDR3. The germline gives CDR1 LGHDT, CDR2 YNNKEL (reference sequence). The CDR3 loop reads CASSQAGELFF. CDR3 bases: TGTGCCAGCAGCCAAGCCGGGGAGCTGTTTTTT.

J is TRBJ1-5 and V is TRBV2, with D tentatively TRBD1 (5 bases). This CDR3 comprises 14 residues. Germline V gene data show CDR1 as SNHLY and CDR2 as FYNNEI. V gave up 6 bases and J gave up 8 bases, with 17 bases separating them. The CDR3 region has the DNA TGTGCCAGCAGAGAATGGGGGGTAGATGAGCCCCAGCATTTT. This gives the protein CASREWGVDEPQHF.

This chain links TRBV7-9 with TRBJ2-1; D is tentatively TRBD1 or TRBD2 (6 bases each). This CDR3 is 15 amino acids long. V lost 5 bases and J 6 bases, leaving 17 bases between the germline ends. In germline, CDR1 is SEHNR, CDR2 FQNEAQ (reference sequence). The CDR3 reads CASSERTGGLNEQFF. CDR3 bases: TGTGCCAGCAGCGAACGGACTGGGGGGCTCAATGAGCAGTTCTTC.

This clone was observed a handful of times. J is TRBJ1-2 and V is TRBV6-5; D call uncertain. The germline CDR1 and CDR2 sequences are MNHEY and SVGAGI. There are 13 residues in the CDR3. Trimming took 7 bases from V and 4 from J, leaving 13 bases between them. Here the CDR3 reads CASTPDRSYGYTF. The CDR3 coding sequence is TGTGCCAGCACCCCAGATAGGTCCTATGGCTACACCTTC.

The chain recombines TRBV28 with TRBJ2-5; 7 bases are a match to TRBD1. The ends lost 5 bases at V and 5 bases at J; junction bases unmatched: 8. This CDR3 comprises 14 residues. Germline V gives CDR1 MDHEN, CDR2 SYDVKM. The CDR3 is CASSPPTGRETQYF. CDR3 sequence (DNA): TGTGCCAGCAGTCCCCCGACAGGGCGGGAGACCCAGTACTTC.

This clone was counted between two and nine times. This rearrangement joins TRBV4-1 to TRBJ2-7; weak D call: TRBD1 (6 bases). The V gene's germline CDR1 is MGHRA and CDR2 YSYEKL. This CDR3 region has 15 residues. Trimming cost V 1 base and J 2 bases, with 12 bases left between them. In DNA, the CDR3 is TGCGCCAGCAGCCAAGCGTCGACAGGTACCTACGAGCAGTACTTC. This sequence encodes CASSQASTGTYEQYF.